One T cell receptor (beta chain) is described in this entry. Its antigen is undetermined. This CDR3 spans 12 amino acids. V lost 6 bases and J 6 bases, leaving 11 bases between the germline ends. The germline CDR1 and CDR2 sequences are KGHSH and LQKENI. Repertoires were generated with immunoSEQ multiplex PCR, while TCRdb's copy carries only in-frame clones and drops some. The sample has roughly 34,000 clones; about nine tenths are singletons. Time point noted: before natalizumab initiation. The T0 samples predate the first natalizumab infusion. This specimen belongs to a study of multiple sclerosis patients with progressive multifocal leukoencephalopathy. Study results and caveats: In most PML patients, TRB repertoires appeared less diverse by entropy. The findings' link to JC virus versus immunocompromise remained uncertain. Clones expanded at PML were already present before and during natalizumab.

Sequenced sample: PBMCs. This clonotype was obtained from a human donor with multiple sclerosis. The chain uses TRBV18 and TRBJ1-1; D is ambiguous. CDR3: CASSIGEPEAFF. The CDR3 coding sequence is TGTGCCAGCTCGATAGGAGAGCCTGAAGCTTTCTTT.